A single TCR beta chain is shown here with its context. Sequencing was performed with immunoSEQ multiplex PCR; in TCRdb, only in-frame clones are kept and a portion is missing. The table has some 95,000 clones, about 90% seen once. The sample comes from a study of blood T cell repertoires in COVID-19. Study summary: Italy, Spain and the United States were the sources of the convalescent and acute COVID-19 samples.

This CDR3 contains 17 residues. J lost 5 bases, V lost 5 bases, and 17 bases had no gene match. The germline V gene has CDR1 SGHVS and CDR2 FNYEAQ. The sample was peripheral blood. This sequence originates from a human donor with active COVID-19. The donor label of this sample is uncertain. The chain combines TRBV7-6 with TRBJ2-7; TRBD1 matches at 8 bases. The CDR3 spells CASSPQGGLRMADEQYF. The CDR3 DNA reads as TGTGCCAGCAGCCCACAGGGGGGCCTTCGGATGGCGGACGAGCAGTACTTC.